Listed here are 4 T cell receptor beta chains from one sample, sequenced in a study of radiation and T cells in renal cell carcinoma. The repertoire was sequenced with immunoSEQ multiplex PCR; TCRdb's copy has only in-frame clones and lacks some. The sample lists some 100,000 clones, 82% occurring once. Documented time point: baseline pretreatment blood. Treatment indicated: 15 Gy SBRT to primary tumor, nephrectomy 4 weeks later. The specimen was blood, collected from a patient whose treatment included radiotherapy and nephrectomy. These receptor sequences come from a man in his 60s with renal cell carcinoma.

In its sample, this clone was seen a few times. The V and J genes are TRBV6-5 and TRBJ1-2; tentative D call: TRBD1 (6 bases). The CDR3 contains 12 residues. V was clipped by 6 bases and J by 4 bases, with 9 bases between them. Looked up from germline, CDR1 is MNHEY and CDR2 is SVGAGI. CDR3 DNA: TGTGCCAGCAGCGGACAGTTCTATGGCTACACCTTC. Translating gives CASSGQFYGYTF.

This rearrangement joins TRBV2 to TRBJ1-1, with unresolved D. Germline values: CDR1 SNHLY, CDR2 FYNNEI. The CDR3 spans 13 residues. V dropped 4 bases and J dropped 0 bases, with 6 bases sitting between them. The CDR3 is CASSASLNTEAFF. CDR3 DNA sequence: TGTGCCAGCAGTGCCTCCTTGAACACTGAAGCTTTCTTT.

CDR3 protein: CASSEVADTEAFF. The DNA of the CDR3 is TGTGCCAGCAGTGAAGTTGCCGACACTGAAGCTTTCTTT. This sequence joins TRBV6-1 and TRBJ1-1, with D unclear. Germline lookup yields CDR1 MNHNS and CDR2 SASEGT. V lost 1 base, J lost 3 bases, and 6 bases lay in between. The CDR3 is made up of 13 amino acids.

This clone showed up just once. The gene calls are TRBV5-1 and TRBJ2-1; D call uncertain. The CDR3 runs to 15 residues. CDR1 is SGHRS, CDR2 YFSETQ, per germline. Trimming took 3 bases from V and 5 from J, leaving 15 bases between them. CDR3 bases: TGCGCCAGCAGCTCACTAAGATCCAATGACAATGAGCAGTTCTTC. It codes for CASSSLRSNDNEQFF.